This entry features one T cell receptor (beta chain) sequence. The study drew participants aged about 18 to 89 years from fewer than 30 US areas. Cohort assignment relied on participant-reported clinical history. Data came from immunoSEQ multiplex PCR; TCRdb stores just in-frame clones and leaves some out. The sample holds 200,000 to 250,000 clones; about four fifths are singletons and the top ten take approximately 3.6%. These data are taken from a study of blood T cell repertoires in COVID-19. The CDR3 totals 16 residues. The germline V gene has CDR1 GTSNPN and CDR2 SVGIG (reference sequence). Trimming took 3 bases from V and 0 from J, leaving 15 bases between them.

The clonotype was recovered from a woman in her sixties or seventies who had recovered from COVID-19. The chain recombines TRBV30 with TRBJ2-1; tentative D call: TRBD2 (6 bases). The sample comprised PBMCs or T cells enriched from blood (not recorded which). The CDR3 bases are TGTGCCTGGAGCGATAGCGGCTTCAGCTCCTACAATGAGCAGTTCTTC. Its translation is CAWSDSGFSSYNEQFF. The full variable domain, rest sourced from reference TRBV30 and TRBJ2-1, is SQTIHQWPATLVQPVGSPLSLECTVEGTSNPNLYWYRQAAGRGLQLLFYSVGIGQISSEVPQNLSASRPQDRQFILSSKKLLLSDSGFYLCAWSDSGFSSYNEQFFGPGTRLTVL.